These 18 T cell receptor beta chains share one sample of origin, sequenced in a study of cytomegalovirus exposure and HLA in healthy donors. In the PCR, 60 Vbeta and 13 Jbeta primers were used. Sequenced by immunoSEQ multiplex PCR; TCRdb stores in-frame clones only, minus some. The data hold around 130,000 clones, with around four fifths observed a single time. The sample taken for sequencing was PBMCs. These receptors all come from a boy aged 5-17 years in good health and CMV-seronegative.

This sequence joins TRBV7-9 and TRBJ1-1, with D uncertain. Germline loops: CDR1 SEHNR, CDR2 FQNEAQ (reference sequence). The ends were cut back, 4 bases at V and 0 bases at J, with 12 bases in the middle. CDR3 size: 15 residues. CDR3 sequence reads: CASSSHAWLNTEAFF. The CDR3 region has the DNA TGTGCCAGCAGCTCCCACGCGTGGTTGAACACTGAAGCTTTCTTT.

A single count supports this clone. The chain couples TRBV5-1 to TRBJ2-1, with 11 bases identical to TRBD2. CDR1 and CDR2 (germline): SGHRS, YFSETQ. V dropped 2 bases and J dropped 5; count of bases not matched to a gene: 3. This CDR3 comprises 15 residues. For the CDR3, the DNA is TGCGCCAGCAGCTTACTAGCGGGAGTTAACAATGAGCAGTTCTTC. This codes for CASSLLAGVNNEQFF. Combining the CDR3 with reference TRBV5-1 and TRBJ2-1 gives the whole variable domain KAGVTQTPRYLIKTRGQQVTLSCSPISGHRSVSWYQQTPGQGLQFLFEYFSETQRNKGNFPGRFSGRQFSNSRSEMNVSTLELGDSALYLCASSLLAGVNNEQFFGPGTRLTVL.

In regard to this clone: The sample has other DNA sequences that encode this CDR3 too. This chain uses TRBV29-1 with TRBJ2-5; the D is unclear. Looked up from germline, CDR1 is SQVTM and CDR2 is ANQGSEA. V lost 4 bases and J lost 2, with 8 bases in between. The CDR3 sequence is 12 residues long. CDR3: CSVGLVQETQYF. CDR3 nucleotides: TGCAGCGTTGGGCTGGTTCAAGAGACCCAGTACTTC.

In this sample, this clone turned up a few times. This chain connects TRBV7-2 to TRBJ2-7; 8 bases are shared with TRBD2. The trim removed 1 base at V and 7 bases at J, leaving 9 bases unmatched. Germline assignment: CDR1 SGHTA and CDR2 FQGNSA. CDR3 length: 15 amino acids. The CDR3 region has the DNA TGTGCCAGCAGCTTAGGGTTGGAGCGGGAGAGAGAGCAGTACTTC. It translates to CASSLGLEREREQYF.

Written as DNA, the CDR3 is TGCGCCAGCCAAAGCGAGGGCGGGTCGGAGACCCAGTACTTC. It yields the protein CASQSEGGSETQYF. The chain couples TRBV5-1 to TRBJ2-5; TRBD2 is a possible D gene (5 bases). Trimming pared 7 bases from V and 5 bases from J, leaving 18 bases between. Germline CDR1 reads SGHRS; CDR2 reads YFSETQ. The CDR3 runs 14 residues.

This clone showed up just once. The chain carries TRBV18 and TRBJ1-5; no firm D call. The V gene's germline CDR1 is KGHSH and CDR2 LQKENI. V shed 3 bases and J shed 5 bases, with 8 bases lying between them. CDR3 size: 13 residues. The CDR3 DNA sequence: TGTGCCAGCTCACCTGGCCCTTATCAGCCCCAGCATTTT. Residues: CASSPGPYQPQHF.

CDR3: CASRVGRASEQFF. As DNA, the CDR3 is TGTGCCAGCAGGGTCGGGAGGGCCTCCGAGCAGTTCTTC. The rearrangement joins TRBV6-5 to TRBJ2-1; 8 bases are a match to TRBD2. In germline, CDR1 is MNHEY, CDR2 SVGAGI. J gave up 10 bases and V 6 bases, and 8 bases lay outside the gene matches. The CDR3 extends over 13 amino acids.

The V call is TRBV5-1, the J call TRBJ2-7; 13 bases fit TRBD2. CDR1 and CDR2 (germline): SGHRS, YFSETQ. V gave up 3 bases and J gave up 0 bases; unmatched junction bases: 0. The CDR3 has 15 residues. CDR3 bases: TGCGCCAGCAGCTGGACTAGCGGGAGCTCCTACGAGCAGTACTTC. It yields the protein CASSWTSGSSYEQYF.

This rearrangement joins TRBV15 to TRBJ1-5; D call uncertain. This CDR3 comprises 12 residues. V shed 0 bases and J shed 7 bases, with 4 bases lying between them. Germline V gives CDR1 LNHNV, CDR2 YYDKDF (reference sequence). The CDR3 reads CATSRDRQPQHF. The CDR3 region has the DNA TGTGCCACCAGCAGAGATCGGCAGCCCCAGCATTTT. The full variable domain, rest sourced from reference TRBV15 and TRBJ1-5, is DAMVIQNPRYQVTQFGKPVTLSCSQTLNHNVMYWYQQKSSQAPKLLFHYYDKDFNNEADTPDNFQSRRPNTSFCFLDIRSPGLGDTAMYLCATSRDRQPQHFGDGTRLSIL.

This chain joins TRBV10-1 and TRBJ1-5; the match to TRBD1 covers 8 bases. CDR3 length: 12 amino acids. With 10 bases clipped from V and 8 bases from J, the junction kept 7 bases outside the gene matches. In germline, CDR1 is WNHNN, CDR2 SYGVQD (reference sequence). CDR3 DNA: TGCGCCACGGACAGGGATTTTGAGCCCCAGCATTTT. The encoded protein is CATDRDFEPQHF.

CDR3: CAWSKPGLVRPDTQYF. The CDR3 DNA reads TGTGCCTGGAGCAAACCGGGACTAGTCAGGCCAGATACGCAGTATTTT. V gene TRBV30 combines with J gene TRBJ2-3; TRBD2 matches at 8 bases. CDR3 length: 16 amino acids. V dropped 3 bases and J dropped 4; count of bases not matched to a gene: 12. The germline V gene encodes CDR1 GTSNPN and CDR2 SVGIG (reference sequence).

The genes are TRBV6-5 and TRBJ2-7; 7 positions match TRBD2. CDR1 and CDR2 (germline): MNHEY, SVGAGI. There are 15 residues in the CDR3. J gave up 2 bases and V 2 bases, and 6 bases lay outside the gene matches. The CDR3 DNA follows: TGTGCCAGCAGTTACAGGGCTAGCGGTACCTACGAGCAGTACTTC. Translating it yields CASSYRASGTYEQYF.

The DNA of the CDR3 is TGTGCCAGCAGGACGGGACAGGGGAAGGATTCACCCCTCCACTTT. Protein sequence: CASRTGQGKDSPLHF. This rearrangement joins TRBV6-6 to TRBJ1-6; 10 nucleotides agree with TRBD1. V shed 6 bases and J 8 bases; nucleotides not matched to a gene: 7. Germline CDR1 MNHNY, CDR2 SVGAGI (reference sequence). The CDR3 spans 15 residues.

The gene calls are TRBV5-1 and TRBJ2-7, with a tentative D call TRBD2 (6 bases). V gave up 0 bases and J gave up 3 bases, with 13 bases separating them. CDR1 and CDR2 (germline): SGHRS, YFSETQ. The CDR3 totals 15 residues. CDR3 region: CASSLERECNYEQYF. CDR3 DNA: TGCGCCAGCAGCTTGGAACGGGAGTGCAACTACGAGCAGTACTTC.

This chain uses TRBV5-4 with TRBJ2-5; TRBD1 aligns across 8 bases. Germline lookup yields CDR1 SGHNT and CDR2 YYREEE (reference sequence). V shed 4 bases and J 5 bases; nucleotides not matched to a gene: 7. This CDR3 region has 14 residues. Here the CDR3 DNA reads TGTGCCAGCAGCCTGGGGACAGGCCGGGAGACCCAGTACTTC. Translating gives CASSLGTGRETQYF.

The chain employs TRBV29-1 and TRBJ2-7; TRBD1 is a possible D gene (5 bases). This CDR3 contains 13 residues. Germline CDR1 is SQVTM and CDR2 is ANQGSEA. With 5 bases removed from V and 2 bases from J, the gap between germline ends came to 13 bases. The CDR3: CSVKGLGTYEQYF. CDR3 nucleotide sequence: TGCAGCGTTAAGGGGCTTGGAACCTACGAGCAGTACTTC.

CDR3 DNA: TGTGCCACCAGCAGAGATGCGGGGCCGGCCTACGAGCAGTACTTC. Its protein product is CATSRDAGPAYEQYF. The chain recombines TRBV15 with TRBJ2-7; D might be TRBD2 (6 bases). V was clipped by 0 bases and J by 2 bases, with 11 bases between them. The CDR3 is 15 residues long. Germline loops: CDR1 LNHNV, CDR2 YYDKDF (reference sequence).

The chain carries TRBV11-2 and TRBJ1-2; TRBD1 is a possible D gene (5 bases). Germline CDR1 and CDR2: SGHAT and FQNNGV. This CDR3 spans 14 amino acids. V lost 4 bases and J lost 3, with 12 bases in between. The CDR3, as DNA: TGTGCCAGCAGCTCCCGACAGTCTGACTATGGCTACACCTTC. This gives the protein CASSSRQSDYGYTF.